This T cell receptor (beta chain) is from a study of T cell repertoires in cytomegalovirus infection. Unmatched junction bases numbered 11, after V lost 5 bases and J lost 5 bases. The CDR3 length is 15 residues. Germline V gene sequence: CDR1 MNHNS, CDR2 SASEGT. TCRdb itself ran the reads through MiXCR, one entry per CDR3 protein. The sample has about 740,000 distinct CDR3 sequences, under 40% seen once. This clonotype originated in a human donor in good health (CMV status not recorded). Some clones in this sample may be carry-over from other donors' samples. This chain uses TRBV6-1 with TRBJ2-5; the match to TRBD2 covers 7 bases. Sequencing input: PBMCs. CDR3: CASSPYDSGIETQYF. The CDR3 DNA is TGTGCCAGCAGTCCATATGACAGCGGGATTGAGACCCAGTACTTC.